The 14 T cell receptor beta chains presented below share a single source sample, sequenced in a study of shared clonotypes between healthy human individuals. The table came from immunoSEQ multiplex PCR; TCRdb's copy has only in-frame clones and leaves some out. The table has approximately 500,000 clones, approximately 85% seen once. Sequenced material: PBMCs. The receptors were gathered from a woman aged 35 to 49 in good health. Some clones in this sample may be carry-over from other donors' samples.

This chain uses TRBV5-5 with TRBJ1-1; the D is unclear. CDR3 length: 13 amino acids. Germline V CDR1 and CDR2: SGHKS, YYEKEE (reference sequence). Trimming removed 3 bases from V and 4 bases from J, with 10 bases in between. The CDR3 coding sequence is TGTGCCAGCAGCTCAGATGAGAGCACTGAAGCTTTCTTT. It encodes CASSSDESTEAFF.

The gene calls are TRBV18 and TRBJ1-2; a possible D gene is TRBD1 (5 bases). Germline V CDR1 and CDR2: KGHSH, LQKENI. Trimming cost V 8 bases and J 2 bases, with 12 bases left between them. CDR3 length: 13 residues. The CDR3 loop is CASRRQGNYGYTF. CDR3 DNA: TGTGCCAGCCGCAGGCAGGGCAACTATGGCTACACCTTC.

The rearrangement links TRBV7-2 to TRBJ1-3, with a possible D match to TRBD1 (6 bases). Trimming removed 5 bases at V and 4 bases at J, with 21 bases between. Per the germline V gene, CDR1 is SGHTA and CDR2 is FQGNSA. CDR3 size: 17 residues. The CDR3 spells CASSPAAPGAGGNTIYF. DNA for the CDR3: TGTGCCAGCAGCCCCGCCGCCCCGGGGGCGGGAGGAAACACCATATATTTT.

This clone was counted between two and nine times. The genes are TRBV29-1 and TRBJ1-2; TRBD1 matches 9 bases. The CDR3 is 11 amino acids. Germline loops: CDR1 SQVTM, CDR2 ANQGSEA. Losses at the gene ends were 7 bases for V and 9 bases for J; bases not matched to a gene: 6. The chain's CDR3 is CSAGTGISYTF. The CDR3 DNA reads TGCAGCGCTGGGACAGGGATAAGCTACACCTTC.

The chain employs TRBV28 and TRBJ2-1; D is ambiguous. Germline V gene sequence: CDR1 MDHEN, CDR2 SYDVKM. This CDR3 comprises 13 residues. V was pared by 8 bases and J by 4 bases, with 12 bases between. This CDR3 reads CASLPDGYNEQFF. As DNA, the CDR3 is TGTGCCAGCCTTCCAGACGGTTACAATGAGCAGTTCTTC.

The rearrangement joins TRBV5-1 to TRBJ2-5; 7 positions match TRBD2. The CDR3 consists of 16 residues. The germline V gene encodes CDR1 SGHRS and CDR2 YFSETQ. With 0 bases clipped from V and 4 bases from J, the junction kept 9 bases outside the gene matches. The DNA of the CDR3 is TGCGCCAGCAGCTTGGACCGACAGTCGGGGGGAGAGACCCAGTACTTC. Residues: CASSLDRQSGGETQYF.

The J gene is TRBJ2-1, the V gene TRBV10-1; 7 bases are a match to TRBD2. V lost 2 bases to trimming and J lost 1 base; unmatched junction nucleotides: 17. The CDR3 sequence is 20 residues long. The germline CDR1 and CDR2 sequences are WNHNN and SYGVQD (reference sequence). The DNA for the CDR3 is TGCGCCAGCAGTGAGATCGTGCGGAGCGGGACCCCGGGATCCTACAATGAGCAGTTCTTC. It translates to CASSEIVRSGTPGSYNEQFF.

V is TRBV5-4 and J is TRBJ2-7, with D tentatively TRBD2 (6 bases). Germline CDR1 SGHNT, CDR2 YYREEE (reference sequence). This CDR3 comprises 15 residues. Trimming stripped 0 bases from V and 0 bases from J, with 10 bases between. In nucleotides, the CDR3 is TGTGCCAGCAGCTTGGCCAGGACTACCTCCTACGAGCAGTACTTC. It codes for CASSLARTTSYEQYF.

V and J are TRBV6-1 and TRBJ2-6; the D is unclear. The length of the CDR3 is 15 residues. Germline V gives CDR1 MNHNS, CDR2 SASEGT. Trimming took off 1 base at V and 1 base at J, with 5 bases between the two ends. CDR3 region: CASSEGQSGANVLTF. CDR3 nucleotides: TGTGCCAGCAGTGAAGGTCAGTCTGGGGCCAACGTCCTGACTTTC.

The rearrangement joins TRBV7-8 to TRBJ1-1, with 7 bases fitting TRBD1. With 4 bases clipped from V and 4 bases from J, the junction kept 15 bases outside the gene matches. Germline lookup yields CDR1 SGHVS and CDR2 FQNEAQ. The CDR3 has 17 residues. CDR3 DNA sequence: TGTGCCAGCAGCTCCATACCCGGACAGGAAGGAGCCACTGAAGCTTTCTTT. This translates into CASSSIPGQEGATEAFF.

The J gene is TRBJ2-7, the V gene TRBV4-2; TRBD2 matches at 8 bases. This CDR3 is 16 amino acids long. The V and J ends lost 0 bases and 2 bases, in that order; junction bases with no gene match: 6. Germline-derived CDR1 and CDR2 are LGHNA and YNFKEQ. CDR3 coding DNA: TGTGCCAGCAGCCAAGATCCCCCTAGCGGGCCCTACGAGCAGTACTTC. Residues: CASSQDPPSGPYEQYF.

As concerns this clone: Other DNA sequences in this specimen translate into the identical CDR3. The chain links TRBV5-1 to TRBJ1-2, with TRBD1 matching 7 bases. Per the germline V gene, CDR1 is SGHRS and CDR2 is YFSETQ. The V segment lost 4 bases and the J segment 3 bases; nucleotides outside the gene matches: 3. There are 13 residues in the CDR3. CDR3 sequence: CASSPTGDYGYTF. DNA of the CDR3: TGCGCCAGCAGCCCCACAGGGGACTATGGCTACACCTTC. Drawing the rest from reference TRBV5-1 and TRBJ1-2, the complete variable domain is KAGVTQTPRYLIKTRGQQVTLSCSPISGHRSVSWYQQTPGQGLQFLFEYFSETQRNKGNFPGRFSGRQFSNSRSEMNVSTLELGDSALYLCASSPTGDYGYTFGSGTRLTVV.

A remark on this clone: A read error is possible here, since a much larger clone lies one base away. This CDR3 reads CASSKVRASPAQNEQFF. In nucleotides, the CDR3 is TGTGCCAGCAGCAAAGTTCGAGCTTCCCCGGCCCAAAATGAGCAGTTCTTC. This chain joins TRBV21-1 and TRBJ2-1. TRBV21-1 is described as a pseudogene. The CDR3 covers 17 residues.

CDR3 sequence reads: CASKPSGRTTYEQYF. The CDR3 DNA reads TGTGCCAGCAAGCCTAGCGGGAGGACTACCTACGAGCAGTACTTC. The rearrangement joins TRBV2 to TRBJ2-7, with 11 bases matching TRBD2. With V trimmed by 7 bases and J by 2 bases, 7 bases remained unmatched. The CDR3 covers 15 residues. CDR1 and CDR2 from the germline V gene are SNHLY and FYNNEI. The complete variable domain, with remaining parts taken from reference TRBV2 and TRBJ2-7, reads EPEVTQTPSHQVTQMGQEVILRCVPISNHLYFYWYRQILGQKVEFLVSFYNNEISEKSEIFDDQFSVERPDGSNFTLKIRSTKLEDSAMYFCASKPSGRTTYEQYFGPGTRLTVT.